This TCR beta chain stems from a study of blood T cell repertoires in COVID-19. In the study overall: Both acute and convalescent COVID-19 samples were obtained from the United States, Italy and Spain. PBMCs, B-cell-depleted T cells, or T cells were the source of the cDNA or gDNA that made up the material.

Authors' processing steps: It was from reference gene primer amplification that nucleated cell counts were estimated. The data were produced by immunoSEQ multiplex PCR, yet TCRdb's version contains in-frame clones alone and is incomplete. The V and J calls and clone size are taken from that table; D and trimming were inferred from the DNA. Found here are over 90,000 clones, about 85% of them singletons; the top ten hold around 25%. This clone was recorded many times. Germline values: CDR1 SGHVS, CDR2 FNYEAQ. The V end lost 1 base, the J end lost 1 base, and 11 bases lay between the germline ends. The CDR3 has 15 amino acids.

The rearrangement joins TRBV7-6 to TRBJ2-7, with D maybe TRBD2 (5 bases). Sequenced: peripheral blood. The sequence derives from a man aged 80 or over with active or convalescent COVID-19. CDR3 loop: CASSLESSRSYEQYF. CDR3 nucleotide sequence: TGTGCCAGCAGCTTAGAGTCTAGCCGATCCTACGAGCAGTACTTC.